This T cell receptor beta chain was recorded in a study of blood T cell repertoires in COVID-19. Looking at the study overall: PBMCs, B-cell-depleted T cells, or T cells provided the cDNA or gDNA that made up the material.

The junction had 2 bases not matched to a gene; V was cut back by 1 base and J by 8 bases. This CDR3 region has 13 residues. The V gene's germline CDR1 is SEHNR and CDR2 FQNEAQ (reference sequence). Repertoires were generated with immunoSEQ multiplex PCR, while TCRdb's copy carries only in-frame clones and drops some. The sample has roughly 250,000 clones, 80% to 85% seen once. The chain combines TRBV7-9 with TRBJ1-2; TRBD1 matches at 9 bases. The receptor was isolated from a person between 65 and 79 years old with COVID-19, enrolled during active disease. The sequencing sample was made of peripheral blood. The CDR3 bases are TGTGCCAGCAGCTTAGGGACAGGGGTCGGCTACACCTTC. Translated, it gives CASSLGTGVGYTF. The full variable domain, rest sourced from reference TRBV7-9 and TRBJ1-2, is DTGVSQNPRHKITKRGQNVTFRCDPISEHNRLYWYRQTLGQGPEFLTYFQNEAQLEKSRLLSDRFSAERPKGSFSTLEIQRTEQGDSAMYLCASSLGTGVGYTFGSGTRLTVV.